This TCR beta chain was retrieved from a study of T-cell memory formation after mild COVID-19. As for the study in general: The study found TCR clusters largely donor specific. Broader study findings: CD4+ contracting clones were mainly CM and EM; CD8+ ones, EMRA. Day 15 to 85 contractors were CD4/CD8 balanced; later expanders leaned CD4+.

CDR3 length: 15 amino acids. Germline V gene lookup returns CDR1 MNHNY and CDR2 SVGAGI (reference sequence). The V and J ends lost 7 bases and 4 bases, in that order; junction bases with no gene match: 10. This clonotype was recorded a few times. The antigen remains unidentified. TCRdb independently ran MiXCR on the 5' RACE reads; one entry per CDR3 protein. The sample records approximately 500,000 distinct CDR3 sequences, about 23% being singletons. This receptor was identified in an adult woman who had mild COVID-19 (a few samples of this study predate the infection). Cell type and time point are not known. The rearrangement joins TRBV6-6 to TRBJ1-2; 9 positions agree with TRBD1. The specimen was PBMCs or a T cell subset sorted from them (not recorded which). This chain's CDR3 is CASTPGQGVLYGYTF. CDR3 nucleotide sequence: TGTGCCAGCACTCCGGGACAGGGAGTTCTCTATGGCTACACCTTC.